A single sample is the source of the 7 T cell receptor beta chains below, sequenced in a study of human T cells and chemical hapten exposure. Time point described: patch test 3, about 24 weeks after DPC sensitization. The treatment here: therapeutic diphenylcyclopropenone sensitization with weekly scalp DPC. MiXCR, applied by TCRdb to the RACE reads, yields one record per CDR3 protein. The repertoire holds fewer than 200,000 distinct CDR3 sequences, with 28% as singletons. The sequenced sample was whole blood, obtained in connection with sensitization to the hapten diphenylcyclopropenone (DPC). These receptors were taken from a woman between 18 and 30 years old with alopecia areata. Some clones in this sample may be carry-over from other donors' samples.

The rearrangement joins TRBV9 to TRBJ2-7; D call uncertain. The CDR3 runs to 16 residues. Germline-derived CDR1 and CDR2 are SGDLS and YYNGEE. Trimming pared 0 bases from V and 0 bases from J, leaving 13 bases between. The CDR3 DNA reads as TGTGCCAGCAGCGTAGGTGAAGGGTCGCGCTCCTACGAGCAGTACTTC. It specifies CASSVGEGSRSYEQYF.

In this sample, this clonotype turned up a few times. This sequence joins TRBV18 and TRBJ2-5; a possible D gene is TRBD1 (5 bases). V lost 2 bases and J 5 bases, leaving 12 bases between the germline ends. This CDR3 comprises 14 residues. Looked up from germline, CDR1 is KGHSH and CDR2 is LQKENI. In nucleotides, the CDR3 is TGTGCCAGCTCACCATGGGGCGAGGCCGAGACCCAGTACTTC. It codes for CASSPWGEAETQYF.

This clonotype came up a few times. The chain joins TRBV4-3 to TRBJ2-7; D is unclear. V was shortened by 2 bases and J by 0 bases, with 11 bases between the two germline ends. The V gene's germline CDR1 is LGHNA and CDR2 YSLEER. The CDR3 contains 15 residues. The CDR3 reads CASSQYPVSSYEQYF. In nucleotides, the CDR3 is TGCGCCAGCAGCCAATACCCGGTAAGCTCCTACGAGCAGTACTTC.

The chain joins TRBV5-1 to TRBJ2-1; 12 bases are shared with TRBD2. Germline CDR1 SGHRS, CDR2 YFSETQ. This CDR3 region has 13 residues. J lost 10 bases, V lost 4 bases, and 3 bases had no gene match. In DNA, the CDR3 is TGCGCCAGCAGCAGGACTAGCGGGATCGAGCAGTTCTTC. Amino acids: CASSRTSGIEQFF.

The chain is built from TRBV5-1 and TRBJ2-2; D is uncertain. The CDR3 contains 11 residues. Germline V gives CDR1 SGHRS, CDR2 YFSETQ. Trimming pared 6 bases from V and 6 bases from J, leaving 6 bases between. CDR3 DNA: TGCGCCAGCAACGGACCCGGGGAGCTGTTTTTT. Residues: CASNGPGELFF.

Many counts were recorded for this clonotype. The genes are TRBV29-1 and TRBJ1-4, with D tentatively TRBD1 (5 bases). CDR3 size: 10 residues. Trimming stripped 7 bases from V and 7 bases from J, with 7 bases between. CDR1 and CDR2 (germline): SQVTM, ANQGSEA. The DNA for the CDR3 is TGCAGCGCTAGGGGTGAAAAACTGTTTTTT. It yields the protein CSARGEKLFF.

This clonotype has more than one count but fewer than ten. The V gene is TRBV4-2, the J gene TRBJ2-7; TRBD1 matches 9 bases. CDR3 length: 15 residues. V shed 4 bases, J shed 6 bases, and the junction held 10 bases outside the gene matches. CDR1 is LGHNA and CDR2 is YNFKEQ in the germline V gene. For the CDR3, the DNA is TGTGCCAGCAGCCTAGCATCCGGGACAGGGACCGAGCAGTACTTC. Residues: CASSLASGTGTEQYF.